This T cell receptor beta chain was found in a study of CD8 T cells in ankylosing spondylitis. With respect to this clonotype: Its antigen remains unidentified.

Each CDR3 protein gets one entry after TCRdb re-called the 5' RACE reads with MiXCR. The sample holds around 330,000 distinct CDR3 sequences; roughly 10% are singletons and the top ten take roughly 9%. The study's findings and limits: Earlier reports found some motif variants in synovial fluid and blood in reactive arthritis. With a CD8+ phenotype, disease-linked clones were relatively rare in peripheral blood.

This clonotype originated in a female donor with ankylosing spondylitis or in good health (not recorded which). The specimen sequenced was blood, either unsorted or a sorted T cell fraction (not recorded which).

The CDR3: CASSLGTGGYGNQPQHF. The CDR3 DNA follows: TGTGCCAGCAGTTTAGGGACAGGGGGCTACGGTAATCAGCCCCAGCATTTT. The rearrangement links TRBV27 to TRBJ1-5; TRBD1 matches 12 bases. There are 17 residues in the CDR3. The germline V gene encodes CDR1 MNHEY and CDR2 SMNVEV (reference sequence). The V and J ends lost 2 bases and 4 bases, in that order; junction bases with no gene match: 6.